A single sample gave rise to the 5 T cell receptor beta chains below, sequenced in a study of radiation and T cells in renal cell carcinoma. The method was immunoSEQ multiplex PCR; TCRdb's version includes in-frame clones alone and lacks a portion of them. The sample contains some 58,000 clones, 70% to 80% of which appear only once. The time point is: blood 2 weeks post-SBRT. Described treatment: 15 Gy SBRT to primary tumor, nephrectomy 4 weeks later. The sample was blood, taken from a patient whose treatment included radiotherapy and nephrectomy. The receptors originated from a man aged 55 to 70 with renal cell carcinoma.

This sequence joins TRBV7-6 and TRBJ2-7; no clear D gene. The V end was cut by 1 base, the J end by 7 bases, with 11 bases between. The CDR3 has 13 residues. The germline gives CDR1 SGHVS, CDR2 FNYEAQ. The CDR3 loop is CASSLEPLEEQYF. CDR3 nucleotides: TGTGCCAGCAGCTTAGAACCTCTCGAGGAGCAGTACTTC.

V usage is TRBV5-4 and J usage is TRBJ1-4, with 7 bases fitting TRBD1. The V gene end was trimmed by 1 base and the J gene end by 5 bases; junction bases not matched to a gene: 5. CDR1 and CDR2 (germline): SGHNT, YYREEE (reference sequence). CDR3 length: 15 residues. DNA of the CDR3: TGTGCCAGCAGCTTGTCGGCAGGGGGAAATGAAAAACTGTTTTTT. Translating it yields CASSLSAGGNEKLFF.

This clone showed up just a few times. This chain connects TRBV5-1 to TRBJ2-6; no reliable D call. The CDR3 extends over 14 amino acids. V lost 0 bases to trimming and J lost 0 bases, with 1 base between them. CDR1 and CDR2 from the germline V gene are SGHRS and YFSETQ. CDR3 coding DNA: TGCGCCAGCAGCTTGGACTCTGGGGCCAACGTCCTGACTTTC. This encodes CASSLDSGANVLTF.

This clone was found a few times. V and J are TRBV19 and TRBJ2-2, with D unclear. The V gene's germline CDR1 is LNHDA and CDR2 SQIVND (reference sequence). V lost 0 bases and J lost 4, with 6 bases in between. The CDR3 is made up of 14 amino acids. For the CDR3, the DNA is TGTGCCAGTAGTATAGACCGGGCCACCGGGGAGCTGTTTTTT. Protein: CASSIDRATGELFF.

The V call is TRBV6-1, the J call TRBJ2-7, with D perhaps matching TRBD2 (6 bases). CDR3 length equals 14 residues. Germline lookup yields CDR1 MNHNS and CDR2 SASEGT. Trimming removed 5 bases from V and 4 bases from J, with 15 bases in between. The CDR3 loop reads CASSQLFSGYEQYV. CDR3 coding DNA: TGTGCCAGCAGTCAATTATTTAGCGGATACGAGCAGTACGTC.